These 12 T cell receptor beta chains came from one sample sequenced in a study of tumor and adjacent non-tumor tissue in lung cancer. Three rounds of nested PCR, following a modified ARM-PCR protocol, produced the TCRbeta library. TCRdb reprocessed the multiplex PCR reads with MiXCR, giving one entry per CDR3 protein. Of about 93,000 distinct CDR3 sequences in the sample, roughly two thirds were seen once. RNA was extracted from bulk tissue without any cell sorting. Material: lung tumor tissue. The receptors stem from a man in his 70s with non-small cell lung cancer.

The genes are TRBV4-1 and TRBJ2-7, with 7 bases fitting TRBD2. This CDR3 has 16 residues. Germline loops: CDR1 MGHRA, CDR2 YSYEKL. CDR3 in DNA: TGCGTCAACAGCCAAGATCGGGTAGCGGGCTACTATGAGCAGTACTTC. The encoded protein is CVNSQDRVAGYYEQYF.

Worth noting for this clonotype: This may stem from a read error, because a much larger clone lies one nucleotide away. V and J are TRBV14 and TRBJ1-2; D is possibly TRBD1 (5 bases). Looked up from germline, CDR1 is SGHDN and CDR2 is FVKESK. CDR3 length equals 19 residues. The CDR3: CVSSQDPAGRGGGGYGYTF. The CDR3 DNA reads as TGTGTCAGCAGCCAAGACCCTGCGGGACGTGGGGGAGGAGGCTATGGCTACACCTTC.

For this clonotype: One base away lies a much larger clone, so this may be a sequencing read error. Since the CDR3 does not end with the conserved phenylalanine or tryptophan, this likely comes from a read error. The chain is built from TRBV20-1 and TRBJ2-1; either TRBD1 or TRBD2 may fit D (5 bases each). Per germline, CDR1 DFQATT and CDR2 SNEGSKA (reference sequence). The CDR3 sequence is 14 residues long. Between the trimmed V and J ends, which lost 5 bases and 7 bases, there was a span of 18 bases. CDR3 sequence (DNA): TGCAGTGCTGGACCCAGGGAGCAGTTGAATGAGCAGTTCGTC. Residues: CSAGPREQLNEQFV.

About this clonotype itself: A read error may be the cause here, since a much bigger clone is one base away. The conserved phenylalanine or tryptophan is not found at the CDR3 terminus, so this likely reflects a read error. The rearrangement joins TRBV5-5 to TRBJ2-1; 8 positions agree with TRBD2. This CDR3 is 16 amino acids long. With 1 base clipped from V and 1 base from J, the junction kept 4 bases outside the gene matches. CDR1 and CDR2 from the germline V gene are SGHKS and YYEKEE (reference sequence). The CDR3 bases are TGTGCCAGCAGCTTGTTGGCGGGAGGTTCCTACAATGAGCAGTTCTAC. Encoded protein: CASSLLAGGSYNEQFY.

About this clonotype: The conserved phenylalanine or tryptophan normally closing the CDR3 is absent here, so this likely arose from a read error. The J gene is TRBJ2-5, the V gene TRBV20-1, with D tentatively TRBD1 or TRBD2 (6 bases each). V gave up 5 bases and J gave up 8 bases, with 18 bases separating them. The germline gives CDR1 DFQATT, CDR2 SNEGSKA (reference sequence). The CDR3 has 13 residues. The DNA of the CDR3 is TGCAGTGCTGGGACCCTGGGGGGCGTAACCCAGTACTCC. This gives the protein CSAGTLGGVTQYS.

On this clonotype: At one boundary the junction diverges from the germline segment, which might be a read error. This chain connects TRBV10-3 to TRBJ1-5; 8 bases fit TRBD1. Germline V lookup: CDR1 ENHRY, CDR2 SYGVKD. The CDR3 has 16 residues. In nucleotides, the CDR3 is TGTGCCATTAGTGAGAAACTGGACAGGGAATATCAGCTCCAGCATTTT. Protein sequence: CAISEKLDREYQLQHF.

With respect to this clonotype: At one of its ends the junction is not consistent with the germline gene, which may arise from a read error. This chain uses TRBV29-1 with TRBJ1-4; D call uncertain. The V gene's germline CDR1 is SQVTM and CDR2 ANQGSEA. This CDR3 comprises 11 residues. The CDR3 here is CSGKTNEKLFF. Here the CDR3 DNA reads TGCAGCGGAAAGACGAACGAAAAATTGTTTTTT.

This clonotype occurred a few times. V is TRBV28 and J is TRBJ2-5; 8 positions match TRBD1. The V gene end was trimmed by 5 bases and the J gene end by 6 bases; junction bases not matched to a gene: 11. The CDR3 has 15 amino acids. Looked up from germline, CDR1 is MDHEN and CDR2 is SYDVKM. CDR3 in amino acids: CASSRIRTGLKTQYF. The CDR3, as DNA: TGTGCCAGCAGTAGAATCCGGACAGGGTTAAAGACCCAGTACTTC.

As for this clonotype: Germline and junction disagree at one end, which may indicate a read error. The chain carries TRBV10-2 and TRBJ2-7; 7 positions match TRBD1. The CDR3 spans 13 residues. Per the germline V gene, CDR1 is WSHSY and CDR2 is SAAADI. CDR3 in amino acids: CAIRGGLSYEQHF. CDR3 DNA sequence: TGCGCCATTCGAGGGGGCCTGTCCTACGAGCAGCACTTC.

Concerning this clonotype: The final CDR3 position lacks the conserved phenylalanine or tryptophan, pointing to a likely read error. V usage is TRBV29-1 and J usage is TRBJ2-4; no reliable D call. The CDR3 covers 17 residues. V was shortened by 2 bases and J by 2 bases, with 19 bases between the two germline ends. Germline values: CDR1 SQVTM, CDR2 ANQGSEA. The CDR3 nucleotides read TGCAGCGTTGAACCTGCGACATTTTTATTAACCAAAAACATTCAGTACTTA. Translating gives CSVEPATFLLTKNIQYL.

About this clonotype itself: This may be a read error, as it is one base from a much larger clone. The chain links TRBV6-6 to TRBJ1-5; weak D call: TRBD1 (5 bases). The germline CDR1 and CDR2 sequences are MNHNY and SVGAGI (reference sequence). This CDR3 has 15 residues. This CDR3 reads CASSPTGGGNRPQHF. The CDR3 DNA reads TGTGCCAGCAGTCCGACGGGGGGAGGCAATCGGCCCCAGCATTTT.

As to this clonotype: Possible read error: a much larger clone is one base away. A read error is likely, as this CDR3 ends without the conserved phenylalanine or tryptophan. The chain couples TRBV7-9 to TRBJ1-1; D is perhaps TRBD1 (6 bases). V dropped 5 bases and J dropped 11 bases, with 15 bases sitting between them. From germline, CDR1 is SEHNR and CDR2 FQNEAQ (reference sequence). CDR3 length equals 12 residues. The chain's CDR3 is CASSHTGTSAFY. The CDR3 DNA reads TGTGCCAGCAGCCACACAGGGACCTCGGCTTTCTAT.